This T cell receptor (beta chain) was captured by sequencing in a study of T cell responses to AZD1222 COVID-19 vaccine. Overall study findings and caveats: The study found vaccine-associated CD4 TCRs spanning spike, dominant at 160-218 and 743-854.

On this clone: No antigen is known for it.

Repertoires were generated with immunoSEQ multiplex PCR, while TCRdb's copy carries only in-frame clones and drops some. The sample includes roughly 120,000 clones, 70% to 90% seen only once; the top ten take approximately 6.4%. CDR3 size: 14 residues. After removal of 2 bases from V and 8 bases from J, the junction contained 7 bases not matched to a gene. Germline loops: CDR1 KGHSH, CDR2 LQKENI. The TCR was taken from an adult who received the AZD1222 COVID-19 vaccine. The sample in question was peripheral blood, obtained 28 days after the second AZD1222 dose. This sequence joins TRBV18 and TRBJ1-2; TRBD1 matches at 8 bases. For the CDR3, the DNA is TGTGCCAGCTCACCAGCCCCGACAGGGGAAGGCTACACCTTC. Its translation: CASSPAPTGEGYTF.